Sequencing of this T cell receptor beta chain was carried out in a study of beta chain features in type 1 diabetes. About the study: Age, gender and cell yields were similar between patients and healthy donors.

In the case of this clone: Its antigen remains unidentified.

TCRB transcripts that were expressed got sequenced, as all of the isolated RNA had been reverse transcribed. Average reads for naive, central memory and regulatory T cell samples were several million. The data were produced by immunoSEQ multiplex PCR, yet TCRdb's version contains in-frame clones alone and is incomplete. The table lists 900,000 or so clones, 15% to 20% of them singletons. Study results and limitations: Sequencing from cDNA could over-represent high-TCR-expressing cells. The study left unresolved whether HLA type influences TCRB rearrangement.

Germline CDR1 is LNHDA and CDR2 is SQIVND (reference sequence). The CDR3 loop spans 17 amino acids. V shed 5 bases, J shed 0 bases, and the junction held 6 bases outside the gene matches. This chain uses TRBV19 with TRBJ2-1; TRBD2 agrees at 11 bases. This TCR came from a woman aged 18-29 years in good health. Sequencing input: naive CD4+ T cells from blood. CDR3 DNA sequence: TGTGCCAGTAGTTTACGACTAGCGGGGAGCTCCTACAATGAGCAGTTCTTC. Translating gives CASSLRLAGSSYNEQFF.